The following is a T cell receptor (beta chain) sequence with its context. The data are from a study of T cell responses to AZD1222 COVID-19 vaccine. TCRdb keeps only in-frame clones here, not all; method: immunoSEQ multiplex PCR. The sample includes around 110,000 clones, about 90% of them seen just once. The J segment lost 5 bases and the V segment lost 2 bases, leaving 4 bases of the junction unmatched. Germline values: CDR1 LGHDT, CDR2 YNNKEL (reference sequence). The CDR3 spans 15 residues. The chain recombines TRBV3-1 (or the pseudogene TRBV3-2) with TRBJ2-5, with 11 bases aligning to TRBD2. This clonotype was obtained from an adult in good health. The source material was peripheral blood, sampled on day 0 of AZD1222 vaccination. As DNA, the CDR3 is TGTGCCAGCAGCCAACTAGCGGGAGGTGATGAGACCCAGTACTTC. This encodes CASSQLAGGDETQYF.